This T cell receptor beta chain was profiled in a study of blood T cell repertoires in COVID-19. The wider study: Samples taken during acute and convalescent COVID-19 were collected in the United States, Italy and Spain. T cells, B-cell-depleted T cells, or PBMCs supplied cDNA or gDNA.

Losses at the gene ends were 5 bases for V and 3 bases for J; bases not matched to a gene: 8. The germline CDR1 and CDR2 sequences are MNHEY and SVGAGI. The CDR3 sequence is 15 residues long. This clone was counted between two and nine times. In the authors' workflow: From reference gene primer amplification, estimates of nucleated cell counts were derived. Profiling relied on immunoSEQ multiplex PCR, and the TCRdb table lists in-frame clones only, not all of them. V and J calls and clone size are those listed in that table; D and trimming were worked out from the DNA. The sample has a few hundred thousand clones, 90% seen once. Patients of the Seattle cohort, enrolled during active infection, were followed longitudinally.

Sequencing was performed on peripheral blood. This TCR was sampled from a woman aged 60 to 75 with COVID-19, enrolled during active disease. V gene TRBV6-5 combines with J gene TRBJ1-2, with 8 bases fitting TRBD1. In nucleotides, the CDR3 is TGTGCCAGCAGTAGACGACAGGGGCGCGACTATGGCTACACCTTC. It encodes CASSRRQGRDYGYTF.